These T cell receptor beta chains were read from a single sample in a study of CD8 T cells in ankylosing spondylitis. A single record per CDR3 protein comes from TCRdb applying MiXCR to the 5' RACE reads. The sample shows about 160,000 distinct CDR3 sequences, roughly 10% of them seen only once. The material sequenced was blood, either unsorted or a sorted T cell fraction (not recorded which). These receptors all stem from a female donor with ankylosing spondylitis or in good health (not recorded which). The CDR3 runs from the conserved cysteine through the conserved F or W. The order of the fields is D gene, clone size, V gene, CDR3 protein. D genes are given only for firm matches. Not every row has a clone size; where given, it reads once, few, many or a size class.

TRBD1 few TRBV7-8 CASSLLTGGTTDTQYF
- - TRBV20-1 CSASHPDTPYEQYF
- many TRBV15 CATSGTDGRNIQYF
- many TRBV5-5 CASTGPSGANVLTF
TRBD2 few TRBV25-1 CASSDPGGETQYF
- many TRBV15 CATSQSLNNEQFF
TRBD2 many TRBV11-1 CASSLLAGITDTQYF
- - TRBV28 CASSFRQGTEQYF
- many TRBV29-1 CSVDVGQYYNEQFF
- - TRBV6-1 CASREEGSLNTEAFF
TRBD2 few TRBV7-8 CASSPTGGRVSNEQFF
- many TRBV20-1 CSARMQSSYNEQFF
- - TRBV21-1 CASGPGQGTDTQYF
TRBD2 - TRBV19 CASSSWEGRDTQYF
TRBD2 many TRBV7-8 CASSLGPGTSGYNEQFF
TRBD1 - TRBV11-2 CASSLGTGHEQYF
- many TRBV7-9 CASSPTESYEQYF
- - TRBV18 CASSPCSGCF
- few TRBV5-5 CASSYEFRPGTEAFF
TRBD2 - TRBV7-9 CASSSTSAADTQYF
- few TRBV28 CASSLIAPGGTEAFF
TRBD1 - TRBV6-6 CASSYGQGPTEAFF
- few TRBV23-1 CASSLRQVPYSNQPQHF
- few TRBV11-2 CASSLEAATSYEQYF
TRBD1 many TRBV10-3 CAIRTGGFGELFF
TRBD2 - TRBV27 CASRREGSYNEQFF
- many TRBV7-2 CASSFAPDIETQYF
- many TRBV20-1 CSARPLGVGETQYF
- few TRBV15 CATSSTQGRLNNEQFF
- - TRBV20-1 CSASNSRSGELFF
TRBD2 many TRBV28 CASSSFGPTSGRDTGELFF
TRBD2 few TRBV2 CASSDGTTSTDTQYF
- few TRBV7-8 CASSQTTGNGETQYF
- few TRBV27 CASSLGGSGNSGANVLTF
- few TRBV6-1 CASSPYLARSSYNEQFF
- - TRBV20-1 CSARPGYEQYF
TRBD1 - TRBV12-5 CASGLGQGARYDQPQHF
TRBD2 few TRBV12-3/TRBV12-4 CASTTAGGGETQYF
TRBD1 few TRBV5-8 CASSLRDRGLGMNTEAFF
TRBD1 many TRBV4-2 CASSQDSGGTEAFF
- - TRBV5-1 CASSLGAHTYEQYF
TRBD1 many TRBV19 CASSSTGGSDYEQYF
- - TRBV20-1 CSAGGDPARDHGYTF
- - TRBV28 CASSHMNTDTQYF
- few TRBV7-9 CASSLWQYNEQFF
- - TRBV7-9 CASTKGRGRYEQYF
- many TRBV9 CASSEWTGTSNYGYTF
- few TRBV7-8 CASTLARGAPNTEAFF
- - TRBV12-3/TRBV12-4 CASRAGPGVHGYTF
TRBD2 - TRBV5-1 CASSFGLAGVSDTQYF
TRBD2 many TRBV12-3/TRBV12-4 CASSRSSGRISYEQYF
- - TRBV7-9 CASSFEKANEKLFF
- - TRBV12-3/TRBV12-4 CASSSDRYGYTF
- - TRBV12-3/TRBV12-4 CASSSVGGRGTQYF